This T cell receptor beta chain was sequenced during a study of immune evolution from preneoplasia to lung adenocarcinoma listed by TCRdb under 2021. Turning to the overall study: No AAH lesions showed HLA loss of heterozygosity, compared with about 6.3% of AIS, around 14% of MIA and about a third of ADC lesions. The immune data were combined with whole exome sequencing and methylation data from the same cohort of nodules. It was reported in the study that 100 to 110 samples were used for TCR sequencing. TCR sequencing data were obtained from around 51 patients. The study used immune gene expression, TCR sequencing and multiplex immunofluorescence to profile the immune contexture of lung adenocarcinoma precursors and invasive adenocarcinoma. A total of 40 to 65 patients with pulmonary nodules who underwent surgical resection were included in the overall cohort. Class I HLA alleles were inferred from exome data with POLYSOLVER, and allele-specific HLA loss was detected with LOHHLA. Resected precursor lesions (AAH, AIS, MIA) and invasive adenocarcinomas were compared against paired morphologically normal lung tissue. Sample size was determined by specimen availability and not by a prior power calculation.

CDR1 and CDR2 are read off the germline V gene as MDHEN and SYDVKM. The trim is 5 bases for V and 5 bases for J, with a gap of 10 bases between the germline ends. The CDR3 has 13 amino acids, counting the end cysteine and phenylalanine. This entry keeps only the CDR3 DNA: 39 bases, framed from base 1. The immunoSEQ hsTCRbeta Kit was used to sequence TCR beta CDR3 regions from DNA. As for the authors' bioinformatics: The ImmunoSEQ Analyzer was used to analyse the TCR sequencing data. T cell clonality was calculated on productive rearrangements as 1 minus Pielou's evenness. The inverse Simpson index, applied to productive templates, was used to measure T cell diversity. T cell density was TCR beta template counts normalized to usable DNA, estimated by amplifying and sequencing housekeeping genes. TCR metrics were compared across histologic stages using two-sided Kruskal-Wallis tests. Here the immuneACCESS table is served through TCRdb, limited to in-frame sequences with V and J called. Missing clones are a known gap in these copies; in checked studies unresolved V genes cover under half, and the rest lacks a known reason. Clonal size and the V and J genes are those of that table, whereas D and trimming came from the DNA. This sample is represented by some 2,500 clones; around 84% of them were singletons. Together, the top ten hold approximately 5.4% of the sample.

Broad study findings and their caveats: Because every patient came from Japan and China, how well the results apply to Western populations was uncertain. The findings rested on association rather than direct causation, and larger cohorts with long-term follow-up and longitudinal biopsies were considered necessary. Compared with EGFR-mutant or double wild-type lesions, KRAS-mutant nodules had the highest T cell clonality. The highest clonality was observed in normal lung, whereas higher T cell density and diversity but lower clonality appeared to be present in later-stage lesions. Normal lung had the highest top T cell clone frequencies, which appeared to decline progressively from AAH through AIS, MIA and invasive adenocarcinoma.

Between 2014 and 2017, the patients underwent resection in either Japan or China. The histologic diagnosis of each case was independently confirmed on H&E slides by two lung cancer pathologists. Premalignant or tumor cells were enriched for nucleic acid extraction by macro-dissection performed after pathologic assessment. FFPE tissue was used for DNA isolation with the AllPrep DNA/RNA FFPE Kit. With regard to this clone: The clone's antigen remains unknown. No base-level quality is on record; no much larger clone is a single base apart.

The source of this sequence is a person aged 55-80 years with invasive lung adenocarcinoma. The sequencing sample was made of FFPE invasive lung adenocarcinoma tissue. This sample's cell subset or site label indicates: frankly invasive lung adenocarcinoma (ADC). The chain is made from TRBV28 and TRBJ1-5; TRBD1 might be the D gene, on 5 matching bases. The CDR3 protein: CASSPDMYQPQHF. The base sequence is TGTGCCAGCAGTCCGGACATGTATCAGCCCCAGCATTTT. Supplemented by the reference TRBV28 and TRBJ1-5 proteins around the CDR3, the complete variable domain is DVKVTQSSRYLVKRTGEKVFLECVQDMDHENMFWYRQDPGLGLRLIYFSYDVKMKEKGDIPEGYSVSREKKERFSLILESASTNQTSMYLCASSPDMYQPQHFGDGTRLSIL.